This T cell receptor (beta chain) originates from a study of T cells expressing NK-cell markers. Study at large: Beta-chain profiling covered CD3+CD56+NKG2C+, CD3+CD56+NKG2C- and CD3+CD56-NKG2C+ sorted subsets. Sequenced donors, eight in total, included seven who were HCMV-seropositive and one who was seronegative.

Study results and caveats: Specificity for HCMV among expanded NKG2C+ T cell clones was not established. A few of the donors also had these clonotypes leading their CD3+CD56-NKG2C+ fraction.

Germline V gives CDR1 MNHNS, CDR2 SASEGT. The CDR3 consists of 15 residues. From the 5' RACE reads, TCRdb lists one entry per CDR3 protein and no DNA. The table for this sample gives approximately 380,000 distinct CDR3 sequences. As concerns this clonotype: The antigen is unknown.

The source of this sequence is a man between 18 and 69 years old in good health. The rearrangement links TRBV6-1 to TRBJ1-5; no DNA is available, so the TRBD1 call from TCRdb remains unchecked. The sample was blood T cells: a sorted CD56 or NKG2C T cell subset, CD4+ or CD8+ T cells, or bulk PBMC T cells (not recorded which). The CDR3 sequence is CASRVDGGSNQPQHF.